What follows are 14 T cell receptor beta chains derived from one specimen sequenced in a study of blood T cell repertoires in COVID-19. Here immunoSEQ multiplex PCR was the method, and the copy in TCRdb shows in-frame clones only, minus some. This sample has almost 45,000 clones, with roughly 73% found just once. Sequenced: peripheral blood. The source of these receptors is a man aged 80 or over with acute or convalescent COVID-19.

The chain combines TRBV9 with TRBJ1-5, with 8 positions matching TRBD1. The V gene end was trimmed by 4 bases and the J gene end by 4 bases; junction bases not matched to a gene: 7. This CDR3 is 15 amino acids long. Germline V gene data show CDR1 as SGDLS and CDR2 as YYNGEE. CDR3 protein: CASSPDRAFNQPQHF. Written as DNA, the CDR3 is TGTGCCAGCAGCCCGGACAGGGCGTTTAATCAGCCCCAGCATTTT.

The chain links TRBV28 to TRBJ1-6, with TRBD1 as a possible D gene (5 bases). V dropped 5 bases and J dropped 0 bases, with 26 bases sitting between them. This CDR3 region has 21 residues. Per the germline V gene, CDR1 is MDHEN and CDR2 is SYDVKM. CDR3 sequence: CASSPLNPGTLLSSYNSPLHF. CDR3 bases: TGTGCCAGCAGTCCCCTTAACCCCGGGACTCTTTTGAGCTCCTATAATTCACCCCTCCACTTT.

This rearrangement joins TRBV6-1 to TRBJ2-1, with TRBD2 identical over 9 bases. V was clipped by 6 bases and J by 4 bases; unmatched bases: 7. Germline CDR1 MNHNS, CDR2 SASEGT. CDR3 length equals 15 residues. The chain's CDR3 is CASRTGTSNYNEQFF. In DNA, the CDR3 is TGTGCCAGCAGGACCGGGACTAGCAATTACAATGAGCAGTTCTTC.

This chain links TRBV6-5 with TRBJ2-7; no firm D call. The V end was cut by 0 bases, the J end by 4 bases, with 4 bases between. CDR1 MNHEY and CDR2 SVGAGI come from the germline V gene. CDR3 size: 12 residues. The CDR3 is CASSYSRYEQYF. The CDR3 DNA sequence: TGTGCCAGCAGTTACTCGAGGTACGAGCAGTACTTC.

This sequence joins TRBV4-1 and TRBJ1-3; TRBD1 matches at 9 bases. From germline, CDR1 is MGHRA and CDR2 YSYEKL. The CDR3 runs to 15 residues. V lost 3 bases to trimming and J lost 4 bases; unmatched junction nucleotides: 4. In DNA form, the CDR3 reads TGCGCCAGCAGCCAGACAGGGGGAGTCGGAAACACCATATATTTT. This codes for CASSQTGGVGNTIYF.

The chain recombines TRBV9 with TRBJ2-5; D is unclear. CDR3 length: 13 amino acids. Trimming left V 0 bases short and J 3 bases short, with 6 bases between. Germline V lookup: CDR1 SGDLS, CDR2 YYNGEE. The CDR3 nucleotides are TGTGCCAGCAGCGTAGGGCACAAAGAGACCCAGTACTTC. Encoded protein: CASSVGHKETQYF.

The genes are TRBV11-2 and TRBJ2-3; TRBD1 matches 9 bases. After removal of 3 bases from V and 5 bases from J, the junction contained 3 bases not matched to a gene. The CDR3 consists of 14 residues. From germline, CDR1 is SGHAT and CDR2 FQNNGV. Here the CDR3 reads CASSFGTGKDTQYF. CDR3 sequence (DNA): TGTGCCAGCAGCTTTGGGACAGGGAAAGATACGCAGTATTTT.

The chain joins TRBV24-1 to TRBJ2-5, with 7 positions matching TRBD1. J lost 4 bases, V lost 0 bases, and 10 bases had no gene match. There are 17 residues in the CDR3. Germline V gene sequence: CDR1 KGHDR, CDR2 SFDVKD. CDR3 sequence (DNA): TGTGCCACCAGTGATTTGCGAAGGGGGCACCGGCGAGAGACCCAGTACTTC. It yields the protein CATSDLRRGHRRETQYF.

V gene TRBV5-1 combines with J gene TRBJ2-2; tentative D call: TRBD2 (6 bases). The germline V and J ends were trimmed by 4 bases and 6 bases, with 16 bases remaining between them. The germline V gene encodes CDR1 SGHRS and CDR2 YFSETQ. The CDR3 is made up of 15 amino acids. The CDR3 DNA reads TGCGCCAGCAGCCTGGGAGGCATCAAAGCCGGGGAGCTGTTTTTT. Protein: CASSLGGIKAGELFF.

This clone was seen only a few times. This chain joins TRBV30 and TRBJ2-7; 10 bases fit TRBD2. Germline CDR1 reads GTSNPN; CDR2 reads SVGIG (reference sequence). The CDR3 length is 13 residues. V lost 7 bases, J lost 1 base, and 4 bases stayed unmatched. The CDR3 here is CAFRTSGSYEQYF. In nucleotides, the CDR3 is TGTGCCTTTAGGACTAGCGGATCCTACGAGCAGTACTTC.

This rearrangement joins TRBV5-8 to TRBJ2-3; 8 bases fit TRBD2. The CDR3 contains 15 residues. The ends lost 4 bases at V and 11 bases at J; junction bases unmatched: 15. From germline, CDR1 is SGHTS and CDR2 YDEGEE. This CDR3 is CASSLSGTAGREQYF. The CDR3 coding sequence is TGTGCCAGCAGCCTTAGCGGGACCGCGGGGCGGGAGCAGTATTTT.

V usage is TRBV28 and J usage is TRBJ2-7, with a tentative D call TRBD2 (6 bases). Germline V gene lookup returns CDR1 MDHEN and CDR2 SYDVKM. V was clipped by 5 bases and J by 0 bases, with 14 bases between them. The CDR3 totals 15 residues. Here the CDR3 DNA reads TGTGCCAGCAGTCGGGGACTGGGACTCTCCTACGAGCAGTACTTC. Translated: CASSRGLGLSYEQYF.

This clone was counted only a few times. This rearrangement joins TRBV6-2 or TRBV6-3 to TRBJ2-7; 8 positions match TRBD2. Germline CDR1 MNHEY, CDR2 SVGEGT. The V and J ends lost 7 bases and 1 base, in that order; junction bases with no gene match: 6. This CDR3 has 14 residues. The CDR3 protein is CASNPGGLSYEQYF. The DNA of the CDR3 is TGTGCCAGCAACCCGGGGGGGTTATCCTACGAGCAGTACTTC.

The J gene is TRBJ1-5, the V gene TRBV21-1. TRBV21-1 is a documented pseudogene. This CDR3 comprises 16 residues. Written as DNA, the CDR3 is TGTGCCAGCAGCGGCTGGGGGGGGCAGGGAGAAGGGCCCCAGCATTTT. Its translation: CASSGWGGQGEGPQHF.